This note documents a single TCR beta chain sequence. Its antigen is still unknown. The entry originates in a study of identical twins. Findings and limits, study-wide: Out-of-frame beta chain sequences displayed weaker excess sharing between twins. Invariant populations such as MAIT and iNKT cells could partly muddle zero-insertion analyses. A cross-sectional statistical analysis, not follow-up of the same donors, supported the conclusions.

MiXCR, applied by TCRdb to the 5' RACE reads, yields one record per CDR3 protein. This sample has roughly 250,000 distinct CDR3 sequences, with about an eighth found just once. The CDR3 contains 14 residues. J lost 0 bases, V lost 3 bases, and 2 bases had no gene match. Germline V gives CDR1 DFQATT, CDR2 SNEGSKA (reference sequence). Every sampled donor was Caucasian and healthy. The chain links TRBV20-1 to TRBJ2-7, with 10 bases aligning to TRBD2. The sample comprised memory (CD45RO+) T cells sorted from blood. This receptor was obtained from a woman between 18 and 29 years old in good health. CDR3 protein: CSARGLALSYEQYF. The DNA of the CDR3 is TGCAGTGCTAGGGGACTAGCGCTCTCCTACGAGCAGTACTTC.